The 9 T cell receptor beta chains in this list originate from one sample, sequenced in a study of beta chain features in type 1 diabetes. Expressed TCRB transcripts got sequenced, as all isolated RNA was reverse transcribed. Produced via immunoSEQ multiplex PCR; TCRdb's table is partial and in-frame only. The repertoire consists of under 130,000 clones, with 25% to 35% occurring once and the leading ten covering 0.5% to 0.6%. Findings and caveats of the study: A moderate, significant TCRB CDR3 shortening appeared in type 1 diabetes across four CD4+ subsets.

These receptors have no identified antigens. Material for sequencing was central memory CD4+ T cells from blood. These receptors were obtained from a woman aged 18-29 years with type 1 diabetes.

This clone came up a few times. This chain joins TRBV5-4 and TRBJ2-1; TRBD2 agrees at 7 bases. Germline V gene lookup returns CDR1 SGHNT and CDR2 YYREEE (reference sequence). CDR3 size: 16 residues. The V and J ends lost 2 bases and 5 bases, in that order; junction bases with no gene match: 10. The CDR3 here is CASSLGRGSLDNEQFF. Here the CDR3 DNA reads TGTGCCAGCAGCTTAGGGCGGGGGTCCCTTGACAATGAGCAGTTCTTC.

This clone was seen a few times. The genes are TRBV19 and TRBJ2-1; 13 bases fit TRBD2. The germline V gene has CDR1 LNHDA and CDR2 SQIVND (reference sequence). The CDR3 is made up of 14 amino acids. V lost 5 bases to trimming and J lost 14 bases; unmatched junction nucleotides: 9. CDR3 nucleotide sequence: TGTGCCAGTAGTGGCGGGACTAGCGGGACAGCAAAGTTCTTC. Protein product: CASSGGTSGTAKFF.

This clone was seen a few times. The CDR3 region is CASSSGTGQNIQYF. CDR3 DNA sequence: TGCGCCAGCAGCTCAGGGACAGGGCAGAACATTCAGTACTTC. The rearrangement uses TRBV5-1 and TRBJ2-4; 9 nucleotides match TRBD1. Looked up from germline, CDR1 is SGHRS and CDR2 is YFSETQ. With 3 bases clipped from V and 7 bases from J, the junction kept 5 bases outside the gene matches. The CDR3 runs to 14 residues.

This clone came up a few times. The rearrangement links TRBV5-7 to TRBJ2-7, with D hard to call. TRBV5-7 is given ORF status, its function remaining uncertain. The CDR3 runs 13 residues. V was pared by 0 bases and J by 3 bases, with 7 bases between. The CDR3 sequence: CASSLAPYYEQYV. As DNA, the CDR3 is TGTGCCAGCAGCTTGGCTCCCTACTACGAGCAGTACGTC.

The rearrangement uses TRBV7-2 and TRBJ1-2, with 10 bases that match TRBD1. This CDR3 has 13 amino acids. J gave up 7 bases and V 1 base, and 0 bases lay outside the gene matches. CDR1 is SGHTA, CDR2 FQGNSA, per germline. The CDR3 loop is CASSLGTGGGYTF. CDR3 nucleotide sequence: TGTGCCAGCAGCTTAGGGACAGGGGGTGGCTACACCTTC.

This clone has just a few counts. This sequence joins TRBV29-1 and TRBJ1-1; D gene uncertain. This CDR3 spans 13 amino acids. The V and J ends lost 5 bases and 0 bases respectively, with 10 bases between them. In germline, CDR1 is SQVTM, CDR2 ANQGSEA. CDR3 amino acids: CSVKKTMNTEAFF. The CDR3 DNA reads TGCAGCGTTAAGAAGACAATGAACACTGAAGCTTTCTTT.

The CDR3 nucleotides are TGTGCCAGCAGTTACTTGCGAGAAGCTTTCTTT. It encodes CASSYLREAFF. The gene calls are TRBV6-5 and TRBJ1-1; D is ambiguous. Trimming took 1 base from V and 8 from J, leaving 5 bases between them. The CDR3 loop spans 11 amino acids. Per germline, CDR1 MNHEY and CDR2 SVGAGI.

The V call is TRBV5-1, the J call TRBJ2-1; D call uncertain. The ends were cut back, 0 bases at V and 2 bases at J, with 9 bases in the middle. CDR1 is SGHRS and CDR2 is YFSETQ in the germline V gene. This CDR3 is 15 amino acids long. The CDR3 is CASSLVAETYNEQFF. CDR3 bases: TGCGCCAGCAGCTTGGTGGCGGAGACCTACAATGAGCAGTTCTTC.

In this sample, this clone turned up a few times. V usage is TRBV11-2 and J usage is TRBJ2-3, with 7 bases matching TRBD1. Germline CDR1 reads SGHAT; CDR2 reads FQNNGV. The CDR3 extends over 16 amino acids. Unmatched junction bases numbered 8, after V lost 1 base and J lost 4 bases. This CDR3 is CASSLGLGTEADTQYF. CDR3 DNA sequence: TGTGCCAGCAGCTTAGGGCTCGGGACAGAGGCAGATACGCAGTATTTT.